Following are 8 T cell receptor beta chains from one sample sequenced in a study of T cell clonality in common variable immunodeficiency. Produced via immunoSEQ multiplex PCR; TCRdb's table is partial and in-frame only. The specimen has about 28,000 clones, none found just once. The sample consisted of peripheral blood mononuclear cells. The receptors stem from a person aged 18-70 years in good health.

This clone appeared a few times. Read coverage stops 3 residues before the CDR3 terminus; the germline J gene supplies the remainder. The chain joins TRBV7-9 to TRBJ1-4, with 11 positions matching TRBD1. V trimming: 4 bases; J trimming: 10 bases; junction bases outside the gene matches: 8. The CDR3 has 15 amino acids. Per the germline V gene, CDR1 is SEHNR and CDR2 is FQNEAQ (reference sequence). The part of the CDR3 DNA that was read is TGTGCCAGCAGCTCGGGGGACAGGGGGAACCCAAAA. Protein product: CASSSGDRGNPK. The whole CDR3 sequence is CASSSGDRGNPKLFF.

Many counts were recorded for this clone. The DNA read from the CDR3 is TGTGCCAGCCGCGTTACCGCTAACAATGAG. Protein: CASRVTANNE. The CDR3 as a whole reads CASRVTANNEQFF. The V call is TRBV6-2 or TRBV6-3, the J call TRBJ2-1; D is ambiguous. Sequencing ends 3 residues short of the CDR3 end; the germline J gene provides the rest. The CDR3 spans 13 residues. Germline loops: CDR1 MNHEY, CDR2 SVGEGT. V gave up 8 bases and J gave up 5 bases, with 13 bases separating them.

This clone was detected many times. CDR3: CASSSPPRTDTQYF. The sequenced part of the CDR3 DNA is TGTGCCAGCAGCTCACCCCCGAGGACAGATACG. This chain uses TRBV7-2 with TRBJ2-3; no firm D call. The read terminates 3 residues before the CDR3 end, so the remaining end is supplied by the germline J gene. Germline-derived CDR1 and CDR2 are SGHTA and FQGNSA. The V end was cut by 4 bases, the J end by 3 bases, with 11 bases between. CDR3 length: 14 amino acids. The full variable domain, completed using reference TRBV7-2 and TRBJ2-3, is GAGVSQSPSNKVTEKGKDVELRCDPISGHTALYWYRQSLGQGLEFLIYFQGNSAPDKSGLPSDRFSAERTGGSVSTLTIQRTQQEDSAVYLCASSSPPRTDTQYFGPGTRLTVL.

This clone occurred many times. The read ends 3 residues shy of where the CDR3 ends; the end is completed using the germline J gene. This chain joins TRBV6-4 and TRBJ2-1; TRBD1 aligns across 9 bases. Germline V gene lookup returns CDR1 MRHNA and CDR2 SNTAGT. The V gene end was trimmed by 5 bases and the J gene end by 3 bases; junction bases not matched to a gene: 5. The CDR3 runs 15 residues. The CDR3 sequence is CASSKGQGLYNEQFF. The sequenced CDR3 bases are TGTGCCAGCAGTAAGGGACAGGGTCTCTACAATGAG.

This clone was counted ten times or more. Sequencing ends 3 residues short of the CDR3 end; the germline J gene provides the rest. The rearrangement joins TRBV11-2 to TRBJ2-3, with D perhaps matching TRBD1 or TRBD2 (6 bases each). The germline V and J ends were trimmed by 6 bases and 5 bases, with 9 bases remaining between them. This CDR3 has 12 amino acids. Germline V gene sequence: CDR1 SGHAT, CDR2 FQNNGV. CDR3 in amino acids: CASSGGGDTQYF. The CDR3 bases that were read are TGTGCCAGCAGTGGAGGGGGAGATACG.

Many counts were recorded for this clone. The read terminates 3 residues ahead of where the CDR3 ends, so the germline J gene completes it. The V gene is TRBV20-1, the J gene TRBJ2-2; TRBD1 matches at 8 bases. Trimming took 5 bases from V and 7 from J; bases not matched to a gene: 6. CDR1 is DFQATT, CDR2 SNEGSKA, per germline (reference sequence). This CDR3 region has 13 residues. CDR3 DNA (partial): TGCAGTGCTCCAGGGGGCGCTGTCGGGGAG. It encodes CSAPGGAVGE. The complete CDR3 reads CSAPGGAVGELFF.

This clone was recorded at least ten times. The DNA ends 3 residues before the CDR3 does, and the rest of the CDR3 is filled in from the germline J gene. This sample also contains other DNA sequences that code for the same CDR3. V is TRBV7-2 and J is TRBJ1-5; 7 bases are shared with TRBD1. The CDR3 consists of 14 residues. Per germline, CDR1 SGHTA and CDR2 FQGNSA. V lost 3 bases to trimming and J lost 2 bases; unmatched junction nucleotides: 1. The CDR3 protein is CASSFGQGNQPQHF. The sequenced CDR3 bases are TGTGCCAGCAGCTTCGGACAGGGCAATCAGCCC.

Note on this clone: The DNA ends 3 residues before the CDR3 does, and the rest of the CDR3 is filled in from the germline J gene. Other DNA variants within this sample encode the same CDR3. This chain joins TRBV5-5 and TRBJ2-7; D may be TRBD2 (6 bases). The CDR3 sequence is 14 residues long. V was trimmed by 0 bases and J by 3 bases, leaving 10 bases between them. From germline, CDR1 is SGHKS and CDR2 YYEKEE (reference sequence). Here the CDR3 reads CASSLDAGYYEQYF. The CDR3 bases that were read are TGTGCCAGCAGCTTGGATGCGGGGTACTACGAG.